This TCR beta chain emerged from a study of OX40 agonist ivuxolimab in advanced cancers. Method: immunoSEQ multiplex PCR; TCRdb's copy keeps in-frame clones and lacks some. The sample holds some 50,000 clones, over 80% seen once. The V segment lost 7 bases and the J segment 4 bases; nucleotides outside the gene matches: 9. CDR1 and CDR2 (germline): SQVTM, ANQGSEA. The CDR3 covers 14 residues. The clonotype comes from an adult with an advanced solid tumor such as melanoma, head and neck, liver or kidney cancer. This chain joins TRBV29-1 and TRBJ1-2; TRBD1 aligns across 10 bases. The sequencing used CD4+ or CD8+ T cells sorted from blood, collected in a trial of the OX40 agonist ivuxolimab. CDR3 amino acids: CSARQGAVSYGYTF. CDR3 nucleotide sequence: TGCAGCGCCAGACAGGGGGCGGTCTCCTATGGCTACACCTTC.